Detailed here is one T cell receptor (beta chain). This CDR3 contains 16 residues. CDR1 is MNHNY, CDR2 SVGAGI, per germline (reference sequence). The J segment lost 5 bases and the V segment lost 4 bases, leaving 5 bases of the junction unmatched. Every participating donor gave one draw, a heparinised blood sample averaging about 110 mL. CD4+ cells of the naive, central memory, regulatory and stem cell-like memory types were sorted via CD45RO/CCR7/CD25/CD127/CD95/CD27. Sorting gave populations that all exceeded 98% purity. Expressed TCRB transcripts were sequenced because the entire RNA isolate underwent reverse transcription. The repertoire was sequenced with immunoSEQ multiplex PCR; TCRdb's copy has only in-frame clones and lacks some. Among a few hundred thousand clones listed, roughly 16% were seen once. The entry originates in a study of beta chain features in type 1 diabetes. Study summary: Healthy donors and patients had similar age, gender and cell yields.

The chain combines TRBV6-6 with TRBJ2-2, with 12 nucleotides matching TRBD2. The TCR comes from a woman under 30 in good health. Sequenced sample: naive CD4+ T cells from blood. As DNA, the CDR3 is TGTGCCAGCAGTTCGACTAGCGGGAGTCAGACCGGGGAGCTGTTTTTT. The encoded protein is CASSSTSGSQTGELFF.